One T cell receptor (beta chain) is described in this entry. Its antigen is not known. J gave up 6 bases and V 2 bases, and 6 bases lay outside the gene matches. The germline V gene encodes CDR1 SGHTA and CDR2 FQGTGA. The length of the CDR3 is 15 residues. This specimen comes from a study of beta chain features in type 1 diabetes. In the study overall: All samples yielded roughly 110 million examined sorted cells.

The investigators reverse transcribed all of the isolated RNA, so they sequenced expressed TCRB transcripts. Average reads for naive, central memory and regulatory T cell samples were 3.5 million to 4.5 million. Profiling relied on immunoSEQ multiplex PCR, and the TCRdb table lists in-frame clones only, not all of them. The table lists over 40,000 clones, 66% of them singletons. Study-level points and caveats: When cDNA is sequenced, cells with high TCR expression could be over-represented. The naive, central memory and Treg TCRB repertoires looked more alike in patients than they did in healthy donors. Moderate yet significant TCRB CDR3 shortening was seen in Type 1 diabetes patients in all four CD4+ subsets.

Sequencing was done on a sample of Tregs from blood. This TCR derives from a young woman with type 1 diabetes. The chain couples TRBV7-3 to TRBJ2-1; 8 nucleotides agree with TRBD2. The CDR3 is CASSLGLAGSNEQFF. In nucleotides, the CDR3 is TGTGCCAGCAGCTTAGGTCTAGCGGGCTCCAATGAGCAGTTCTTC.